This T cell receptor beta chain was sequenced during a study of response to subunit inactivated influenza vaccine. TCRdb recomputed calls from the RT-PCR reads with MiXCR, one row per CDR3 protein. The data contain 800,000 or so distinct CDR3 sequences, about 20% of them singletons. Study-level results: Every seasonal influenza vaccination brings in few new T cells, the authors suggested.

Turning to this clonotype: Its antigen remains unknown.

Germline V lookup: CDR1 MNHEY, CDR2 SVGEGT. V lost 2 bases, J lost 3 bases, and 3 bases stayed unmatched. The CDR3 has 14 amino acids. V and J are TRBV6-2 or TRBV6-3 and TRBJ2-5; 7 bases are a match to TRBD2. This sequence was found in a man aged 45-60 years who received an inactivated influenza vaccine. The starting material was PBMCs from blood, obtained less than 6 days after vaccination. The CDR3 nucleotides read TGTGCCAGCAGTTACGGTCTAGCGGAAGAGACCCAGTACTTC. This encodes CASSYGLAEETQYF.